Below, 24 T cell receptor beta chains from the same sample are listed, as sequenced in a study of T-cell reconstitution after alpha-beta-depleted transplantation in children. Preparation of the TCRbeta library used unique molecular identifiers. TCRdb re-derived calls from the PCR reads in MiXCR, one entry per CDR3 protein. The sample has 200,000 to 300,000 distinct CDR3 sequences; 20% to 30% are singletons. The sequenced sample was PBMCs, obtained before TCRalphabeta/CD19-depleted stem cell transplant. The receptor set was obtained from a girl aged 2-9 years with Fanconi anemia, due to receive a stem cell transplant.

The sample holds many counts of this clonotype. This chain uses TRBV29-1 with TRBJ2-7, with TRBD2 matching over 7 bases. CDR1 SQVTM and CDR2 ANQGSEA come from the germline V gene. The CDR3 consists of 14 residues. With V trimmed by 4 bases and J by 4 bases, 10 bases remained unmatched. CDR3 region: CSVVQRGRAYEQYF. The CDR3 region has the DNA TGCAGCGTTGTTCAGCGGGGACGCGCGTACGAGCAGTACTTC.

The chain employs TRBV5-5 and TRBJ2-3, with 7 bases lining up with TRBD2. CDR3 length: 14 amino acids. After removal of 3 bases from V and 5 bases from J, the junction contained 6 bases not matched to a gene. Germline CDR1 SGHKS, CDR2 YYEKEE (reference sequence). The CDR3 bases are TGTGCCAGCAGCTCAGGCCCGGGGGGAGATACGCAGTATTTT. Amino acid sequence: CASSSGPGGDTQYF.

The V and J genes are TRBV29-1 and TRBJ2-7; 10 bases line up with TRBD1. The CDR3 is 16 amino acids. J lost 3 bases, V lost 0 bases, and 8 bases had no gene match. CDR1 is SQVTM, CDR2 ANQGSEA, per germline. The CDR3 region has the DNA TGCAGCGTTGAAGATCCAAAGACAGGGGGCGACTACGAGCAGTACTTC. Protein product: CSVEDPKTGGDYEQYF.

This CDR3 reads CSARDGLVFKTQYF. DNA of the CDR3: TGCAGTGCTAGAGATGGGCTCGTGTTCAAGACCCAGTACTTC. The genes are TRBV20-1 and TRBJ2-5; the D is unclear. The CDR3 loop spans 14 amino acids. Germline values: CDR1 DFQATT, CDR2 SNEGSKA (reference sequence). V dropped 0 bases and J dropped 6 bases, with 14 bases sitting between them.

The chain recombines TRBV11-2 with TRBJ2-3; 8 bases are a match to TRBD1. V lost 5 bases to trimming and J lost 3 bases; unmatched junction nucleotides: 7. The CDR3 has 15 residues. Per the germline V gene, CDR1 is SGHAT and CDR2 is FQNNGV. CDR3 amino acids: CASSHEYRGTDTQYF. The DNA of the CDR3 is TGTGCCAGCAGCCACGAATACAGGGGGACAGATACGCAGTATTTT.

The table lists this clonotype with a few counts. The chain recombines TRBV4-2 with TRBJ2-1, with 11 positions matching TRBD2. Germline V gene sequence: CDR1 LGHNA, CDR2 YNFKEQ. The CDR3 has 14 residues. V trimming: 2 bases; J trimming: 9 bases; junction bases outside the gene matches: 3. CDR3 protein: CASSQPGTSGEQFF. The DNA for the CDR3 is TGTGCCAGCAGCCAACCAGGGACTAGCGGTGAGCAGTTCTTC.

This clonotype was recorded at least ten times. This chain links TRBV29-1 with TRBJ2-2; D call uncertain. This CDR3 region has 12 residues. Germline CDR1 and CDR2: SQVTM and ANQGSEA. The CDR3 DNA reads TGCAGGGACGTTGATACCACCGGGGAGCTGTTTTTT. Translated, it gives CRDVDTTGELFF.

In this sample, this clonotype turned up a few times. This CDR3 reads CASSYGGVNTEAFF. In DNA form, the CDR3 reads TGTGCCAGCAGTTACGGGGGAGTGAACACTGAAGCTTTCTTT. The chain joins TRBV6-5 to TRBJ1-1; weak D call: TRBD1 (5 bases). Germline V gene sequence: CDR1 MNHEY, CDR2 SVGAGI. V was trimmed by 2 bases and J by 0 bases, leaving 7 bases between them. The CDR3 totals 14 residues.

This clonotype was counted ten times or more. The CDR3 bases are TGCGCCAGCAGTGGTAGCGAAACCTACGAGCAGTACTTC. This gives the protein CASSGSETYEQYF. The rearrangement joins TRBV10-2 to TRBJ2-7, with D maybe TRBD2 (5 bases). The CDR3 length is 13 residues. The germline V and J ends were trimmed by 4 bases and 2 bases, with 9 bases remaining between them. CDR1 WSHSY and CDR2 SAAADI come from the germline V gene.

This clonotype was counted ten times or more. The chain carries TRBV20-1 and TRBJ2-7; possible D gene TRBD2, 5 bases. The CDR3 has 14 residues. Germline values: CDR1 DFQATT, CDR2 SNEGSKA (reference sequence). The germline V and J ends were trimmed by 0 bases and 2 bases, with 11 bases remaining between them. The CDR3 spells CSARDVSGPYEQYF. The CDR3, as DNA: TGCAGTGCTAGAGATGTAAGCGGCCCCTACGAGCAGTACTTC.

The sample holds many counts of this clonotype. V gene TRBV20-1 combines with J gene TRBJ2-5; D is possibly TRBD2 (5 bases). The CDR3 consists of 12 residues. The germline V gene encodes CDR1 DFQATT and CDR2 SNEGSKA (reference sequence). Deletions cut 3 bases from V and 6 bases from J, with 11 bases between. The CDR3 sequence is CSASRGEQTQYF. Written as DNA, the CDR3 is TGCAGTGCTAGTCGGGGAGAACAGACCCAGTACTTC.

This clonotype was observed once. V gene TRBV20-1 combines with J gene TRBJ2-1, with 11 positions matching TRBD2. Per the germline V gene, CDR1 is DFQATT and CDR2 is SNEGSKA (reference sequence). There are 15 residues in the CDR3. With V trimmed by 6 bases and J by 2 bases, 6 bases remained unmatched. In DNA form, the CDR3 reads TGCAGTGCGCCACCTAGCGGGGGGCCCTACAATGAGCAGTTCTTC. Translation: CSAPPSGGPYNEQFF.

A few counts support this clonotype. The chain recombines TRBV4-2 with TRBJ2-7, with no clear D. This CDR3 is built from 14 residues. CDR1 LGHNA and CDR2 YNFKEQ come from the germline V gene. V was pared by 1 base and J by 3 bases, with 10 bases between. CDR3 loop: CASSQVWGYYEQYF. The CDR3 DNA is TGTGCCAGCAGCCAAGTTTGGGGTTACTACGAGCAGTACTTC.

V is TRBV20-1 and J is TRBJ1-1, with 8 nucleotides matching TRBD1. This CDR3 has 14 amino acids. Germline V gene lookup returns CDR1 DFQATT and CDR2 SNEGSKA (reference sequence). Trimming cost V 8 bases and J 1 base; bases outside gene matches: 9. CDR3 sequence (DNA): TGCAGTACCTTAACAGGGGGGGCGAACACTGAAGCTTTCTTT. This codes for CSTLTGGANTEAFF.

The chain employs TRBV6-5 and TRBJ1-1; 8 bases map to TRBD1. Germline V CDR1 and CDR2: MNHEY, SVGAGI. This CDR3 comprises 14 residues. With 2 bases clipped from V and 6 bases from J, the junction kept 5 bases outside the gene matches. The chain's CDR3 is CASSYRQGAAEAFF. CDR3 in DNA: TGTGCCAGCAGTTACAGGCAGGGGGCGGCTGAAGCTTTCTTT.

V gene TRBV20-1 combines with J gene TRBJ1-2; D ambiguous. The CDR3 sequence is 13 residues long. V gave up 0 bases and J gave up 0 bases, with 5 bases separating them. Germline V gives CDR1 DFQATT, CDR2 SNEGSKA (reference sequence). DNA for the CDR3: TGCAGTGCTAGAGATCACACTAACTATGGCTACACCTTC. Translated: CSARDHTNYGYTF.

The chain has TRBV7-8 and TRBJ2-7; the match to TRBD2 covers 10 bases. J lost 0 bases, V lost 5 bases, and 4 bases had no gene match. CDR3 length: 15 amino acids. Germline V gives CDR1 SGHVS, CDR2 FQNEAQ. CDR3 sequence: CASSPWTSGSYEQYF. The CDR3, as DNA: TGTGCCAGCAGCCCATGGACTAGCGGCTCCTACGAGCAGTACTTC.

This clonotype was seen at least ten times. The chain uses TRBV28 and TRBJ2-1; TRBD2 matches 10 bases. V shed 8 bases and J 7 bases; nucleotides not matched to a gene: 8. The germline V gene encodes CDR1 MDHEN and CDR2 SYDVKM. The CDR3 is made up of 14 amino acids. The CDR3 spells CASLGTSEKNEQFF. CDR3 sequence (DNA): TGTGCCAGCCTAGGGACTAGCGAGAAGAATGAGCAGTTCTTC.

This clonotype came up many times. The rearrangement uses TRBV10-3 and TRBJ2-7; the match to TRBD1 covers 9 bases. V lost 7 bases and J lost 3; bases outside the gene matches: 4. Germline-derived CDR1 and CDR2 are ENHRY and SYGVKD. The CDR3 is 13 amino acids. The CDR3 here is CAITDRGGYEQYF. Here the CDR3 DNA reads TGTGCCATCACGGACAGGGGCGGCTACGAGCAGTACTTC.

This clonotype appeared many times. The genes are TRBV12-3 or TRBV12-4 and TRBJ1-2, with D perhaps matching TRBD1 (6 bases). V was pared by 1 base and J by 3 bases, with 9 bases between. CDR3 length: 14 residues. In DNA form, the CDR3 reads TGTGCCAGCAGTTTAGGACAGGACTACTATGGCTACACCTTC. Translating gives CASSLGQDYYGYTF.

This clonotype occurred a few times. The chain uses TRBV29-1 and TRBJ2-7; a possible D gene is TRBD1 (5 bases). CDR3 length equals 12 residues. Per germline, CDR1 SQVTM and CDR2 ANQGSEA. Trimming stripped 4 bases from V and 3 bases from J, with 10 bases between. CDR3 residues: CSVVVQGYEQYF. CDR3 in DNA: TGCAGCGTTGTTGTCCAGGGCTACGAGCAGTACTTC.

This chain joins TRBV6-4 and TRBJ2-2, with TRBD1 matching 7 bases. V lost 6 bases to trimming and J lost 5 bases; unmatched junction nucleotides: 6. Per germline, CDR1 MRHNA and CDR2 SNTAGT. This CDR3 has 14 residues. CDR3 sequence reads: CASRRQGTTGELFF. CDR3 DNA sequence: TGTGCCAGCAGGCGACAGGGAACGACCGGGGAGCTGTTTTTT.

In this sample, this clonotype turned up many times. The chain uses TRBV9 and TRBJ2-5, with D uncertain. The CDR3 sequence is 12 residues long. Germline V gene data show CDR1 as SGDLS and CDR2 as YYNGEE. V was cut by 1 base and J by 4 bases, with 5 bases left in between. The CDR3 region has the DNA TGTGCCAGCAGCGTACCCTCAGAGACCCAGTACTTC. Translated, it gives CASSVPSETQYF.

There are many counts of this clonotype. J is TRBJ1-1 and V is TRBV20-1; 11 bases align to TRBD1. The CDR3 runs 15 residues. The germline CDR1 and CDR2 sequences are DFQATT and SNEGSKA (reference sequence). V was clipped by 3 bases and J by 1 base; unmatched bases: 4. CDR3 in amino acids: CSASGTGGWNTEAFF. In DNA, the CDR3 is TGCAGTGCTAGCGGGACAGGGGGATGGAACACTGAAGCTTTCTTT.